This T cell receptor (beta chain) was obtained from a study of cytomegalovirus exposure and HLA in healthy donors. Study-wide findings and caveats: In a later analysis, first-cohort TCR clusters were found to tend to co-occur in the 120 or so validation repertoires. Listed as cytomegalovirus-associated were around 160 TCR beta chains. Most sequenced TCRs were rare (though some public TCRs occurred in many donors).

Germline CDR1 and CDR2: MNHEY and SVGAGI. Trimming stripped 0 bases from V and 0 bases from J, with 6 bases between. The CDR3 spans 16 residues. TCRdb keeps only in-frame clones here, not all; method: immunoSEQ multiplex PCR. This sample has a few hundred thousand clones, with roughly 89% found just once. As regards this clone: What it binds is not known.

The sequenced material came from PBMCs. This receptor was taken from a woman aged 18-29 years in good health and CMV-seronegative. The J gene is TRBJ1-6, the V gene TRBV6-5, with D unclear. The DNA of the CDR3 is TGTGCCAGCAGTTACTCGGGGAGCTCCTATAATTCACCCCTCCACTTT. Translation gives CASSYSGSSYNSPLHF.